The next 25 T cell receptor beta chains were all read from a single sample in a study of OX40 agonist ivuxolimab in advanced cancers. Clones were sequenced by immunoSEQ multiplex PCR, and TCRdb holds only the in-frame ones, with some missing. The repertoire consists of just under 65,000 clones, with about 90% occurring once and the leading ten covering approximately 5%. Material: CD4+ or CD8+ T cells sorted from blood, obtained in a trial of the OX40 agonist ivuxolimab. These receptors were collected from an adult with an advanced solid tumor such as melanoma, head and neck, liver or kidney cancer.

J is TRBJ1-2 and V is TRBV29-1; 8 nucleotides align to TRBD1. V shed 7 bases and J 8 bases; nucleotides not matched to a gene: 12. The CDR3 has 13 amino acids. Germline values: CDR1 SQVTM, CDR2 ANQGSEA. DNA of the CDR3: TGCAGCGGGTTAGGACAGGGAGCAGGCGGCTACACCTTC. Its translation: CSGLGQGAGGYTF.

The J gene is TRBJ2-3, the V gene TRBV28; the D is unclear. CDR1 and CDR2 from the germline V gene are MDHEN and SYDVKM. V lost 3 bases and J 5 bases, leaving 6 bases between the germline ends. The CDR3 consists of 12 residues. The CDR3 sequence: CASSFLGDTQYF. CDR3 DNA sequence: TGTGCCAGCAGTTTTTTGGGAGATACGCAGTATTTT.

This chain joins TRBV7-8 and TRBJ2-1; TRBD2 aligns across 9 bases. The germline V gene has CDR1 SGHVS and CDR2 FQNEAQ. V gave up 2 bases and J gave up 9 bases; unmatched junction bases: 11. This CDR3 contains 16 residues. The CDR3 loop reads CASSLMASGTVGEQFF. The DNA for the CDR3 is TGTGCCAGCAGCTTAATGGCTAGCGGGACTGTCGGTGAGCAGTTCTTC.

This rearrangement joins TRBV6-6 to TRBJ2-1; the match to TRBD2 covers 13 bases. Germline CDR1 reads MNHNY; CDR2 reads SVGAGI (reference sequence). The CDR3 runs 16 residues. V lost 5 bases, J lost 7 bases, and 8 bases stayed unmatched. Here the CDR3 reads CASSAPELAGGNEQFF. CDR3 DNA sequence: TGTGCCAGCAGTGCCCCCGAACTAGCGGGAGGGAATGAGCAGTTCTTC.

This rearrangement joins TRBV10-3 to TRBJ2-6, with 8 positions matching TRBD1. V lost 4 bases to trimming and J lost 0 bases; unmatched junction nucleotides: 11. Germline V gene data show CDR1 as ENHRY and CDR2 as SYGVKD. This CDR3 has 19 residues. DNA of the CDR3: TGTGCCATCAGTGGGATAGCAGGGGGCTTTAGCTCTGGGGCCAACGTCCTGACTTTC. Its translation: CAISGIAGGFSSGANVLTF.

This clone was observed a few times. The chain links TRBV15 to TRBJ1-5; no firm D call. There are 13 residues in the CDR3. With 6 bases removed from V and 1 base from J, the gap between germline ends came to 7 bases. Germline V gene data show CDR1 as LNHNV and CDR2 as YYDKDF (reference sequence). In DNA form, the CDR3 reads TGTGCCACCAGGGGGAACAGCAATCAGCCCCAGCATTTT. Protein product: CATRGNSNQPQHF.

The V gene is TRBV6-1, the J gene TRBJ2-7; 7 bases agree with TRBD2. V lost 0 bases to trimming and J lost 2 bases; unmatched junction nucleotides: 7. Germline V gene sequence: CDR1 MNHNS, CDR2 SASEGT. The CDR3 has 16 amino acids. The DNA of the CDR3 is TGTGCCAGCAGTGAAGCCCTGGGGGGGGTCGCCTACGAGCAGTACTTC. As protein: CASSEALGGVAYEQYF.

With respect to this clone: One end of the junction does not line up with germline, which may come from a read error. This sequence joins TRBV5-6 and TRBJ2-7; 10 bases agree with TRBD2. Per germline, CDR1 SGHDT and CDR2 YYEEEE. The CDR3 has 15 residues. In DNA, the CDR3 is TGTGCCAGCACCTTGTCCCTAGCGGGAGATTACGAGCAGTACTTC. Translated, it gives CASTLSLAGDYEQYF.

V is TRBV19 and J is TRBJ1-5; possibly TRBD1 for D (6 bases). Trimming left V 0 bases short and J 0 bases short, with 12 bases between. The CDR3 is made up of 17 amino acids. Germline V gene sequence: CDR1 LNHDA, CDR2 SQIVND (reference sequence). Written as DNA, the CDR3 is TGTGCCAGTAGTATAGAGCCTGACAGGTCTAGCAATCAGCCCCAGCATTTT. Translated: CASSIEPDRSSNQPQHF.

The chain combines TRBV11-2 with TRBJ2-1, with TRBD2 identical over 10 bases. Germline CDR1 reads SGHAT; CDR2 reads FQNNGV. V shed 1 base, J shed 5 bases, and the junction held 2 bases outside the gene matches. The CDR3 loop spans 15 amino acids. This chain's CDR3 is CASSLALAGDNEQFF. The CDR3 nucleotides are TGTGCCAGCAGCTTAGCCCTAGCGGGAGACAATGAGCAGTTCTTC.

This chain uses TRBV6-1 with TRBJ2-7; D not resolved. This CDR3 spans 11 amino acids. From germline, CDR1 is MNHNS and CDR2 SASEGT. V lost 5 bases to trimming and J lost 0 bases, with 2 bases between them. CDR3 amino acids: CASSFSYEQYF. CDR3 in DNA: TGTGCCAGCAGTTTCTCCTACGAGCAGTACTTC.

The rearrangement uses TRBV25-1 and TRBJ2-3, with D tentatively TRBD1 or TRBD2 (5 bases each). This CDR3 spans 13 amino acids. V was cut by 3 bases and J by 6 bases, with 10 bases left in between. CDR1 is MGHDK, CDR2 SYGVNS, per germline. The CDR3: CASSEGTPDTQYF. DNA for the CDR3: TGTGCCAGCAGTGAGGGGACCCCCGATACGCAGTATTTT.

The chain combines TRBV9 with TRBJ2-1; 7 positions agree with TRBD2. V dropped 0 bases and J dropped 4; count of bases not matched to a gene: 4. CDR3 length: 15 residues. From germline, CDR1 is SGDLS and CDR2 YYNGEE. This CDR3 reads CASSVGGSTYNEQFF. The CDR3 DNA is TGTGCCAGCAGCGTAGGCGGGAGCACGTACAATGAGCAGTTCTTC.

This clone was seen a handful of times. The junction and the germline gene differ at one end; a read error may be behind it. The genes are TRBV9 and TRBJ1-1; no definite D call. CDR1 and CDR2 (germline): SGDLS, YYNGEE. The CDR3 consists of 14 residues. In nucleotides, the CDR3 is TGTGCCAGCAGCGTAGGAGGTTTGAAAACTGAAGCTTTCTTT. It encodes CASSVGGLKTEAFF.

The chain uses TRBV30 and TRBJ2-7; no clear D. V lost 5 bases to trimming and J lost 6 bases, with 11 bases between them. Germline V gives CDR1 GTSNPN, CDR2 SVGIG (reference sequence). The CDR3 is 11 amino acids. Written as DNA, the CDR3 is TGTGCCTGGGGCCCCGACCGCGAGCAGTACTTC. This translates into CAWGPDREQYF.

The V call is TRBV10-2, the J call TRBJ2-1; D is unresolved. CDR1 is WSHSY and CDR2 is SAAADI in the germline V gene. V lost 3 bases and J lost 7, with 10 bases in between. This CDR3 has 13 residues. DNA for the CDR3: TGCGCCAGCAGTGAATTTTTGCGGAATGAGCAGTTCTTC. Protein: CASSEFLRNEQFF.

This sequence joins TRBV4-2 and TRBJ1-2; D is unclear. The CDR3 contains 15 residues. CDR1 is LGHNA and CDR2 is YNFKEQ in the germline V gene. Trimming removed 3 bases at V and 4 bases at J, with 15 bases between. CDR3 DNA: TGTGCCAGCAGCCAGGTGGATCCTTCTGCCTATGGCTACACCTTC. Amino acid sequence: CASSQVDPSAYGYTF.

The chain has TRBV9 and TRBJ1-3, with D possibly being TRBD1 (5 bases). Germline V gene sequence: CDR1 SGDLS, CDR2 YYNGEE. The CDR3 is 15 residues long. Trimming pared 0 bases from V and 0 bases from J, leaving 7 bases between. CDR3: CASSVDGGSGNTIYF. The CDR3 bases are TGTGCCAGCAGCGTAGACGGGGGCTCTGGAAACACCATATATTTT.

This chain links TRBV9 with TRBJ2-1; 9 positions agree with TRBD2. V trimming: 4 bases; J trimming: 7 bases; junction bases outside the gene matches: 9. Per the germline V gene, CDR1 is SGDLS and CDR2 is YYNGEE. The CDR3 is 15 amino acids. This chain's CDR3 is CASSPIAGGRNEQFF. DNA of the CDR3: TGTGCCAGCAGCCCTATTGCGGGAGGGCGAAATGAGCAGTTCTTC. Based on the CDR3 plus reference TRBV9 and TRBJ2-1, the full variable domain is DSGVTQTPKHLITATGQRVTLRCSPRSGDLSVYWYQQSLDQGLQFLIQYYNGEERAKGNILERFSAQQFPDLHSELNLSSLELGDSALYFCASSPIAGGRNEQFFGPGTRLTVL.

V usage is TRBV11-2 and J usage is TRBJ2-7; D not resolved. The CDR3 runs to 11 residues. Germline CDR1 is SGHAT and CDR2 is FQNNGV. V was trimmed by 5 bases and J by 2 bases, leaving 4 bases between them. The CDR3 sequence: CASSNAYEQYF. For the CDR3, the DNA is TGTGCCAGCAGCAATGCCTACGAGCAGTACTTC.

Turning to this clone: One junction end disagrees with the germline gene, perhaps due to a read error. The CDR3 DNA reads TGCAGCGTCGAAGCGGGAGTGGACACCGGGGAGCTGTTTTTT. Protein product: CSVEAGVDTGELFF. The rearrangement links TRBV29-1 to TRBJ2-2, with 8 bases that match TRBD2. Germline CDR1 and CDR2: SQVTM and ANQGSEA. CDR3 length: 14 amino acids.

The chain has TRBV19 and TRBJ1-2, with a weak D call TRBD1 (5 bases). This CDR3 contains 15 residues. Trimming left V 3 bases short and J 6 bases short, with 17 bases between. Germline loops: CDR1 LNHDA, CDR2 SQIVND (reference sequence). CDR3 protein: CASSIRGVPFNGYTF. CDR3 DNA: TGTGCCAGTAGTATCCGGGGGGTCCCTTTCAATGGCTACACCTTC.

The CDR3 DNA reads as TGTGCCAGCAGTCGGGGGACCCTATACGAGCAGTACTTC. This sequence encodes CASSRGTLYEQYF. The V call is TRBV27, the J call TRBJ2-7, with a possible D match to TRBD2 (6 bases). With 5 bases removed from V and 4 bases from J, the gap between germline ends came to 12 bases. The CDR3 runs 13 residues. Germline assignment: CDR1 MNHEY and CDR2 SMNVEV (reference sequence).

This clone turned up a few times. This chain joins TRBV7-8 and TRBJ1-2, with 7 positions matching TRBD1. Germline CDR1 SGHVS, CDR2 FQNEAQ. The CDR3 is 16 residues long. V lost 5 bases, J lost 4 bases, and 13 bases stayed unmatched. CDR3 DNA: TGTGCCAGCAGCCCCCGTTGGGTTTCAGGGGGCTATGGCTACACCTTC. Its translation: CASSPRWVSGGYGYTF.

The V and J genes are TRBV5-1 and TRBJ1-4, with TRBD1 matching 7 bases. CDR1 is SGHRS, CDR2 YFSETQ, per germline. The V segment lost 4 bases and the J segment 5 bases; nucleotides outside the gene matches: 8. The CDR3 is made up of 15 amino acids. In DNA form, the CDR3 reads TGCGCCAGCAGCACCGCCGGGACAGTAAATGAAAAACTGTTTTTT. It is translated as CASSTAGTVNEKLFF.